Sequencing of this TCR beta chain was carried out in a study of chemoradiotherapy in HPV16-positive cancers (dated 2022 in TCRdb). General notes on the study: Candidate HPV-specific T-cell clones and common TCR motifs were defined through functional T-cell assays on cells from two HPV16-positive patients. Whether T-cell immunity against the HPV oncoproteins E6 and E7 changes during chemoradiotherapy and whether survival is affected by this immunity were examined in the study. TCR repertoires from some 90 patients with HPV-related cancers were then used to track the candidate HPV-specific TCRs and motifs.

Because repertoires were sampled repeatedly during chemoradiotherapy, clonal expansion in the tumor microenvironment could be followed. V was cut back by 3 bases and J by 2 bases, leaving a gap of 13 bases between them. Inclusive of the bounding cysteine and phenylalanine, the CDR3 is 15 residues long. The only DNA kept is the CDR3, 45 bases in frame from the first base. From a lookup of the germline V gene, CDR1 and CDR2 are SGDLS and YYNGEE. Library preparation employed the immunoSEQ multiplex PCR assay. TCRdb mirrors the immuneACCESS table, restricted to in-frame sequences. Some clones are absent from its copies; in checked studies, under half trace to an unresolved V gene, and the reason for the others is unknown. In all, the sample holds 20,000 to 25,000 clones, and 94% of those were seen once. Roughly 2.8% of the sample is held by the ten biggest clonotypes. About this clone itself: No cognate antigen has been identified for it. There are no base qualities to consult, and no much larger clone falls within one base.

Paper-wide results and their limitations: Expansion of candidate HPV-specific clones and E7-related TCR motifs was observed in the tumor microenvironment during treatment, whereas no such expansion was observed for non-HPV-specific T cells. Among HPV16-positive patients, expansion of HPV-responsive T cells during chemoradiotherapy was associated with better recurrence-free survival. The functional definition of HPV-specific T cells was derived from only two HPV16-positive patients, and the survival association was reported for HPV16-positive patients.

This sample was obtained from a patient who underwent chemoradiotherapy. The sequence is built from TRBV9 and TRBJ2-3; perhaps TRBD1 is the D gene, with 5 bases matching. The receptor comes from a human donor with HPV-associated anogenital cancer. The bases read TGTGCCAGCAGCGCCAGGGAAGGTTACACAGATACGCAGTATTTT. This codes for CASSAREGYTDTQYF.